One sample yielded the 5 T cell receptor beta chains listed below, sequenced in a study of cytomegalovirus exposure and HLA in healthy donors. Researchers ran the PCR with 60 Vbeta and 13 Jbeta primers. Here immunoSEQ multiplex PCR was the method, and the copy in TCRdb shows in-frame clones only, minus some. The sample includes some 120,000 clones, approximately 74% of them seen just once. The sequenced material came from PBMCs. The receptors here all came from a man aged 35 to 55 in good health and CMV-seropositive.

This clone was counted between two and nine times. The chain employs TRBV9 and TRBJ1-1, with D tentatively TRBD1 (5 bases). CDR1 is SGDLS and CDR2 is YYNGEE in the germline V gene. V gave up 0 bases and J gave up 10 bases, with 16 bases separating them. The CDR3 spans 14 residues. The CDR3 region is CASSVAVGPGGAFF. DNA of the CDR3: TGTGCCAGCAGCGTAGCGGTCGGCCCCGGGGGAGCTTTCTTT.

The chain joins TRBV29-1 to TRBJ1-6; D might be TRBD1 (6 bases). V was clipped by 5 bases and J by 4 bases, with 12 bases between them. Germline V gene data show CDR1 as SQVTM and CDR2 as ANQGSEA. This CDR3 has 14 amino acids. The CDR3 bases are TGCAGCGTTAGGACAGCGGAGTATAATTCACCCCTCCACTTT. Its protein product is CSVRTAEYNSPLHF.

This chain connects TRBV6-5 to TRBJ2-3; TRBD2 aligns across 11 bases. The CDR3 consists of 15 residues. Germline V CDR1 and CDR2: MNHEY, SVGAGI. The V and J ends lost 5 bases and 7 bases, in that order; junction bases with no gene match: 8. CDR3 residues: CASSTSGGPYNTQYF. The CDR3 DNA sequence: TGTGCCAGCAGTACTAGCGGGGGCCCCTACAATACGCAGTATTTT.

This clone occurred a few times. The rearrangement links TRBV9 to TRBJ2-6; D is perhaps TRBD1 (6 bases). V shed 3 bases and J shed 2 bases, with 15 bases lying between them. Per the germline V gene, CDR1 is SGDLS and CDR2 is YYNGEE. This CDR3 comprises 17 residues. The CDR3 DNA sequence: TGTGCCAGCAGCGAAAACAGGGAGATTGCTGGGGCCAACGTCCTGACTTTC. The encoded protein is CASSENREIAGANVLTF.

CDR3 nucleotide sequence: TGTGCCAGCAGTGTAAGCGGCGGGGGGCCGACCTCCTACGAGCAGTACTTC. Translated, it gives CASSVSGGGPTSYEQYF. The chain uses TRBV2 and TRBJ2-7, with 8 nucleotides matching TRBD2. V dropped 4 bases and J dropped 0; count of bases not matched to a gene: 11. This CDR3 comprises 17 residues. Germline loops: CDR1 SNHLY, CDR2 FYNNEI.